Below are 32 T cell receptor beta chains sequenced from a single sample in a study of blood T cells in healthy people across ages. The use of a sample-barcoded 5' primer and a J-beta primer mix characterized a second PCR of roughly 6 to 11 cycles. TCRdb fed the 5' RACE reads into MiXCR, producing one record per CDR3 protein. The sample has more than 1.4 million distinct CDR3 sequences; around 42% are singletons. The specimen was blood. Receptor source: a woman between 18 and 30 years old in good health.

This clonotype turned up a few times. The J gene is TRBJ2-7, the V gene TRBV10-3, with D unresolved. The germline V and J ends were trimmed by 6 bases and 2 bases, with 17 bases remaining between them. The CDR3 contains 15 residues. The germline V gene has CDR1 ENHRY and CDR2 SYGVKD. The CDR3 nucleotides read TGTGCCATCAGCTTAGACGGATATGGGGCCTACGAGCAGTACTTC. Translated, it gives CAISLDGYGAYEQYF.

This clonotype was recorded once. The chain is built from TRBV20-1 and TRBJ2-3; the match to TRBD2 covers 7 bases. The CDR3 length is 13 residues. Germline V lookup: CDR1 DFQATT, CDR2 SNEGSKA (reference sequence). CDR3: CSGPGLGFDTQYF. The CDR3 region has the DNA TGCAGCGGGCCCGGACTAGGGTTTGATACGCAGTATTTT.

This rearrangement joins TRBV29-1 to TRBJ2-1; either TRBD1 or TRBD2 may fit D (7 bases each). The V end lost 7 bases, the J end lost 0 bases, and 13 bases lay between the germline ends. The CDR3 extends over 14 amino acids. Germline V gene sequence: CDR1 SQVTM, CDR2 ANQGSEA. The DNA for the CDR3 is TGCAGCGGGGAGGGGGCGAGCTCCTACAATGAGCAGTTCTTC. Encoded protein: CSGEGASSYNEQFF.

This clonotype was counted only a few times. This rearrangement joins TRBV5-1 to TRBJ2-1; 10 nucleotides align to TRBD2. Germline lookup yields CDR1 SGHRS and CDR2 YFSETQ. The CDR3 extends over 16 amino acids. The J segment lost 6 bases and the V segment lost 2 bases, leaving 8 bases of the junction unmatched. CDR3 protein: CASSLSLAGVGNEQFF. CDR3 nucleotides: TGCGCCAGCAGCTTAAGTCTAGCGGGAGTGGGCAATGAGCAGTTCTTC.

There are a few counts of this clonotype. The chain employs TRBV10-3 and TRBJ1-2, with D perhaps TRBD1 (6 bases). V dropped 3 bases and J dropped 4 bases, with 12 bases sitting between them. Germline V CDR1 and CDR2: ENHRY, SYGVKD. The CDR3 runs to 14 residues. The CDR3 nucleotides read TGTGCCATCAGTGACGTCCGGACAGTCTATGGCTACACCTTC. It yields the protein CAISDVRTVYGYTF.

The chain has TRBV3-1 and TRBJ1-6; no firm D call. V lost 5 bases to trimming and J lost 7 bases, with 21 bases between them. Per germline, CDR1 LGHDT and CDR2 YNNKEL (reference sequence). CDR3 length: 17 residues. The CDR3 loop reads CASSGFGEARRNSPLHF. For the CDR3, the DNA is TGTGCCAGCAGCGGCTTCGGGGAGGCCAGGAGGAATTCACCCCTCCACTTT.

This clonotype was seen more than once but under ten times. The rearrangement joins TRBV3-1 to TRBJ2-1, with 11 nucleotides matching TRBD2. The germline CDR1 and CDR2 sequences are LGHDT and YNNKEL (reference sequence). The CDR3 covers 16 residues. J was trimmed by 4 bases and V by 4 bases; bases with no gene match: 6. CDR3 in amino acids: CASSLSGRAGYNEQFF. The CDR3 coding sequence is TGTGCCAGCAGCCTTAGCGGGAGGGCCGGTTACAATGAGCAGTTCTTC.

A remark on this clonotype: The junction shows a germline mismatch at one end, possibly a read error. The rearrangement joins TRBV18 to TRBJ2-1; the D is unclear. CDR1 is KGHSH and CDR2 is LQKENI in the germline V gene. This CDR3 is built from 15 residues. This CDR3 is CDSSPGSQAYNEQFF. The CDR3 bases are TGTGACAGCTCACCAGGCTCGCAGGCCTACAATGAGCAGTTCTTC.

J is TRBJ1-1 and V is TRBV6-6; D may be TRBD1 (6 bases). V was cut by 4 bases and J by 4 bases, with 13 bases left in between. This CDR3 has 14 amino acids. The V gene's germline CDR1 is MNHNY and CDR2 SVGAGI (reference sequence). CDR3 protein: CASSLGHSSTEAFF. For the CDR3, the DNA is TGTGCCAGCAGTTTGGGACATTCGAGCACTGAAGCTTTCTTT.

The rearrangement uses TRBV20-1 and TRBJ1-6; D remains unclear. The CDR3 length is 14 residues. CDR1 is DFQATT, CDR2 SNEGSKA, per germline (reference sequence). The ends were cut back, 4 bases at V and 0 bases at J, with 7 bases in the middle. CDR3 in DNA: TGCAGTGCTACCAGGAGCTCCTATAATTCACCCCTCCACTTT. Translation: CSATRSSYNSPLHF.

This clonotype was seen more than once but under ten times. This sequence joins TRBV5-1 and TRBJ2-7; D is possibly TRBD2 (5 bases). The germline V gene encodes CDR1 SGHRS and CDR2 YFSETQ. V lost 6 bases and J 0 bases, leaving 13 bases between the germline ends. The length of the CDR3 is 14 residues. The CDR3 here is CASTREEFSYEQYF. The CDR3 region has the DNA TGCGCCAGCACTCGGGAAGAATTCTCCTACGAGCAGTACTTC.

The V and J genes are TRBV20-1 and TRBJ2-1; 12 bases agree with TRBD2. This CDR3 spans 17 amino acids. Germline values: CDR1 DFQATT, CDR2 SNEGSKA (reference sequence). V trimming: 5 bases; J trimming: 3 bases; junction bases outside the gene matches: 11. CDR3 nucleotides: TGCAGTGCTTTCAGGACTAGCGGGGACCTCTACTACAATGAGCAGTTCTTC. Protein: CSAFRTSGDLYYNEQFF.

The chain uses TRBV5-1 and TRBJ2-3; 8 positions match TRBD1. Germline assignment: CDR1 SGHRS and CDR2 YFSETQ. J gave up 5 bases and V 3 bases, and 5 bases lay outside the gene matches. This CDR3 region has 14 residues. CDR3 nucleotides: TGCGCCAGCAGCTCCGGGACAGGTGTAGATACGCAGTATTTT. Amino acid sequence: CASSSGTGVDTQYF.

This clonotype was counted only a few times. The chain couples TRBV20-1 to TRBJ2-7; 10 bases are a match to TRBD2. The CDR3 has 13 residues. The V and J ends lost 7 bases and 2 bases, in that order; junction bases with no gene match: 5. CDR1 and CDR2 from the germline V gene are DFQATT and SNEGSKA (reference sequence). The CDR3 loop reads CSVGGTSAYEQYF. CDR3 bases: TGCAGTGTCGGGGGGACTAGCGCCTACGAGCAGTACTTC.

The chain uses TRBV10-3 and TRBJ1-2; 9 bases align to TRBD1. J lost 12 bases, V lost 6 bases, and 14 bases had no gene match. Germline V lookup: CDR1 ENHRY, CDR2 SYGVKD. CDR3 length equals 14 residues. CDR3 nucleotide sequence: TGTGCCATCAGCCCCGGGACAGGGATCGGTGGGAACACCTTC. This codes for CAISPGTGIGGNTF.

The chain combines TRBV14 with TRBJ1-1, with a weak D call TRBD1 (6 bases). Looked up from germline, CDR1 is SGHDN and CDR2 is FVKESK. The CDR3 contains 14 residues. V was shortened by 7 bases and J by 3 bases, with 15 bases between the two germline ends. The CDR3 region is CASTQGLSDTEAFF. CDR3 in DNA: TGTGCCAGCACCCAGGGGTTGTCGGACACTGAAGCTTTCTTT.

V gene TRBV3-1 combines with J gene TRBJ1-1; 9 bases align to TRBD1. Trimming took 4 bases from V and 4 from J; bases not matched to a gene: 7. In germline, CDR1 is LGHDT, CDR2 YNNKEL (reference sequence). This CDR3 region has 15 residues. CDR3 residues: CASSRSGTGRTEAFF. CDR3 coding DNA: TGTGCCAGCAGCCGGTCGGGGACAGGGCGCACTGAAGCTTTCTTT. Complete variable domain (other parts from reference TRBV3-1 and TRBJ1-1): DTAVSQTPKYLVTQMGNDKSIKCEQNLGHDTMYWYKQDSKKFLKIMFSYNNKELIINETVPNRFSPKSPDKAHLNLHINSLELGDSAVYFCASSRSGTGRTEAFFGQGTRLTVV.

The genes are TRBV28 and TRBJ2-3, with D perhaps matching TRBD2 (6 bases). Germline values: CDR1 MDHEN, CDR2 SYDVKM. The CDR3 sequence is 17 residues long. V dropped 4 bases and J dropped 5 bases, with 22 bases sitting between them. The CDR3 nucleotides read TGTGCCAGCAGTTCCACCGGGCGGGGCCTACACGGAGATACGCAGTATTTT. It encodes CASSSTGRGLHGDTQYF.

This clonotype has more than one count but fewer than ten. Mismatch with germline at one junction end may stem from a read error. The V call is TRBV29-1, the J call TRBJ2-7; no clear D gene. Germline CDR1 and CDR2: SQVTM and ANQGSEA. This CDR3 is built from 11 residues. DNA for the CDR3: TGCGGCGTTGGGGTTTCCTACGAGCAGTACTTC. Protein product: CGVGVSYEQYF.

This chain uses TRBV20-1 with TRBJ2-5, with D hard to call. From germline, CDR1 is DFQATT and CDR2 SNEGSKA (reference sequence). The CDR3 runs to 14 residues. The V gene lost 1 base and the J gene lost 2 bases, with 11 bases spanning the gap. The CDR3 loop is CSARARLGQETQYF. CDR3 sequence (DNA): TGCAGTGCTAGAGCGCGGTTGGGGCAAGAGACCCAGTACTTC.

The sample holds a few counts of this clonotype. The V gene is TRBV5-1, the J gene TRBJ2-7, with D perhaps TRBD1 or TRBD2 (5 bases each). The V gene lost 0 bases and the J gene lost 2 bases, with 12 bases spanning the gap. This CDR3 has 15 amino acids. CDR1 SGHRS and CDR2 YFSETQ come from the germline V gene. The CDR3 loop reads CASSLVKGTAYEQYF. CDR3 bases: TGCGCCAGCAGCTTGGTTAAGGGGACCGCCTACGAGCAGTACTTC.

V usage is TRBV29-1 and J usage is TRBJ2-3; TRBD2 is a possible D gene (7 bases). CDR1 is SQVTM and CDR2 is ANQGSEA in the germline V gene. The CDR3 has 15 residues. With 7 bases removed from V and 0 bases from J, the gap between germline ends came to 17 bases. The CDR3 bases are TGCAGCGCCAATGGCGGGGGCCGAAGCACAGATACGCAGTATTTT. Its translation: CSANGGGRSTDTQYF.

V and J are TRBV9 and TRBJ2-1; 7 bases map to TRBD2. Germline CDR1 and CDR2: SGDLS and YYNGEE. The CDR3 totals 15 residues. V was pared by 0 bases and J by 9 bases, with 9 bases of the junction left unmatched. CDR3 amino acids: CASSVVGAGEGEQFF. In DNA, the CDR3 is TGTGCCAGCAGCGTAGTAGGGGCCGGGGAGGGTGAGCAGTTCTTC.

A few counts support this clonotype. The chain employs TRBV4-1 and TRBJ1-6; TRBD1 matches at 9 bases. The trim removed 0 bases at V and 7 bases at J, leaving 4 bases unmatched. This CDR3 has 16 residues. The germline V gene has CDR1 MGHRA and CDR2 YSYEKL. The CDR3 is CASSQEGQGFNSPLHF. CDR3 nucleotide sequence: TGCGCCAGCAGCCAAGAGGGACAGGGATTCAATTCACCCCTCCACTTT.

The V call is TRBV27, the J call TRBJ1-1, with D possibly being TRBD1 (5 bases). Germline V lookup: CDR1 MNHEY, CDR2 SMNVEV (reference sequence). The CDR3 extends over 14 amino acids. V lost 4 bases and J lost 9, with 18 bases in between. CDR3 bases: TGTGCCAGCAGTTCTGGGCAGGGTAAAAGCCAAGCTTTCTTT. Translating gives CASSSGQGKSQAFF.

In its sample, this clonotype was seen a few times. The rearrangement uses TRBV10-3 and TRBJ1-1; 8 bases fit TRBD1. The germline V gene has CDR1 ENHRY and CDR2 SYGVKD. After removal of 3 bases from V and 1 base from J, the junction contained 1 base not matched to a gene. This CDR3 has 14 amino acids. CDR3 loop: CAISDGQGNTEAFF. CDR3 nucleotides: TGTGCCATCAGTGATGGACAGGGGAACACTGAAGCTTTCTTT.

This clonotype was detected ten times or more. The CDR3 protein is CAISESNTDTQYF. In DNA form, the CDR3 reads TGTGCCATCAGTGAGTCGAATACAGATACGCAGTATTTT. V is TRBV10-3 and J is TRBJ2-3; no definite D call. The germline V gene has CDR1 ENHRY and CDR2 SYGVKD. The CDR3 spans 13 residues. The germline V and J ends were trimmed by 0 bases and 3 bases, with 4 bases remaining between them.

This clonotype has a handful of counts. J is TRBJ2-5 and V is TRBV29-1; TRBD2 agrees at 7 bases. The J call may be in error: the DNA end matches TRBJ2-7 better. The germline gives CDR1 SQVTM, CDR2 ANQGSEA. This CDR3 has 14 residues. In DNA form, the CDR3 reads TGCAGCGTTGGAGGAGCGGGAAAAAGTTACGAGCAGTACTTC. The encoded protein is CSVGGAGKSYEQYF.

This clonotype was found a few times. The chain combines TRBV5-1 with TRBJ2-1; TRBD1 matches 7 bases. Germline V lookup: CDR1 SGHRS, CDR2 YFSETQ. The trim removed 0 bases at V and 3 bases at J, leaving 3 bases unmatched. The CDR3 length is 15 residues. This CDR3 is CASSLGQGDYNEQFF. The CDR3 bases are TGCGCCAGCAGCTTGGGACAGGGTGACTACAATGAGCAGTTCTTC.

The rearrangement joins TRBV2 to TRBJ1-2, with TRBD1 identical over 7 bases. V was clipped by 4 bases and J by 4 bases; unmatched bases: 3. Germline V gene sequence: CDR1 SNHLY, CDR2 FYNNEI. The CDR3 is made up of 13 amino acids. The CDR3 here is CASSGTGRYGYTF. CDR3 nucleotide sequence: TGTGCCAGCAGTGGGACAGGTCGCTATGGCTACACCTTC.

In its sample, this clonotype was seen a few times. V is TRBV28 and J is TRBJ1-6; D ambiguous. Trimming took off 9 bases at V and 0 bases at J, with 6 bases between the two ends. Per germline, CDR1 MDHEN and CDR2 SYDVKM. CDR3 size: 13 residues. In DNA, the CDR3 is TGTGCCAGTCTAAGCTCCTATAATTCACCCCTCCACTTT. As protein: CASLSSYNSPLHF.

This clonotype was picked up a small number of times. The chain has TRBV12-3 or TRBV12-4 and TRBJ2-3; 8 nucleotides agree with TRBD2. J was trimmed by 2 bases and V by 6 bases; bases with no gene match: 13. This CDR3 has 17 amino acids. The DNA for the CDR3 is TGTGCCAGCAGCGATCTTATAGCGGGGAGATTCACAGATACGCAGTATTTT. It codes for CASSDLIAGRFTDTQYF.